The next 27 T cell receptor beta chains were all read from a single sample in a study of T-cell reconstitution after alpha-beta-depleted transplantation in children. The library targeted TCRbeta and was prepared with unique molecular identifiers. TCRdb reprocessed the PCR reads via MiXCR and lists one record per CDR3 protein. There are approximately 230,000 distinct CDR3 sequences in the sample; roughly a quarter occur only once, and about 2.6% lies in the top ten. The specimen was PBMCs, collected before TCRalphabeta/CD19-depleted stem cell transplant. The receptors stem from a girl aged 2 to 9 with Fanconi anemia, due to receive a stem cell transplant.

CDR3 sequence (DNA): TGCAGTGCTAGTGATCGTATTCAGTTCTTC. As protein: CSASDRIQFF. This chain joins TRBV20-1 and TRBJ2-1, with no clear D. Trimming pared 3 bases from V and 13 bases from J, leaving 10 bases between. Germline assignment: CDR1 DFQATT and CDR2 SNEGSKA (reference sequence). The CDR3 covers 10 residues.

The chain combines TRBV2 with TRBJ2-1; unclear D gene. V lost 3 bases and J lost 0, with 9 bases in between. This CDR3 is built from 15 residues. Germline V gene data show CDR1 as SNHLY and CDR2 as FYNNEI. The CDR3 reads CASSEFGSSYNEQFF. The DNA of the CDR3 is TGTGCCAGCAGTGAGTTTGGTAGCTCCTACAATGAGCAGTTCTTC.

This clonotype was detected ten times or more. The chain has TRBV7-9 and TRBJ2-7, with 7 bases lining up with TRBD1. Trimming at V came to 4 bases and at J to 3 bases, leaving 6 bases not matched to a gene. The V gene's germline CDR1 is SEHNR and CDR2 FQNEAQ (reference sequence). The CDR3 sequence is 14 residues long. The chain's CDR3 is CASSSYDRDYEQYF. CDR3 nucleotides: TGTGCCAGCAGCTCCTACGACAGGGACTACGAGCAGTACTTC.

This clonotype was recorded many times. The J gene is TRBJ1-5, the V gene TRBV20-1; the D is unclear. The V end was cut by 1 base, the J end by 5 bases, with 9 bases between. The CDR3 length is 13 residues. Germline V CDR1 and CDR2: DFQATT, SNEGSKA (reference sequence). CDR3 in amino acids: CSARAVGDQPQHF. The CDR3 DNA is TGCAGTGCTAGAGCGGTGGGAGATCAGCCCCAGCATTTT.

V is TRBV7-2 and J is TRBJ2-3; 10 positions agree with TRBD2. The V segment lost 5 bases and the J segment 5 bases; nucleotides outside the gene matches: 4. Per the germline V gene, CDR1 is SGHTA and CDR2 is FQGNSA. CDR3 length: 14 residues. CDR3 in amino acids: CASSPGLAVDTQYF. CDR3 DNA: TGTGCCAGCAGCCCAGGACTAGCGGTAGATACGCAGTATTTT.

This clonotype was found many times. The chain employs TRBV6-1 and TRBJ2-7; possible D gene TRBD1, 6 bases. From germline, CDR1 is MNHNS and CDR2 SASEGT. The V end lost 2 bases, the J end lost 9 bases, and 17 bases lay between the germline ends. The CDR3 contains 14 residues. The chain's CDR3 is CASSERGTLDRQYF. The CDR3 DNA sequence: TGTGCCAGCAGTGAAAGGGGGACGCTGGACAGGCAGTACTTC.

This chain uses TRBV5-1 with TRBJ2-1; 8 positions agree with TRBD2. This CDR3 region has 16 residues. Germline trimming cut 2 bases from V and 4 bases from J; bases unmatched to any gene: 8. The V gene's germline CDR1 is SGHRS and CDR2 YFSETQ. The CDR3 DNA follows: TGCGCCAGCAGCTTTAGGGGGACTAGGGTATACAATGAGCAGTTCTTC. Its translation is CASSFRGTRVYNEQFF.

The genes are TRBV7-2 and TRBJ1-3; 7 positions agree with TRBD1. The CDR3 sequence is 15 residues long. Germline CDR1 reads SGHTA; CDR2 reads FQGNSA. The trim removed 3 bases at V and 2 bases at J, leaving 4 bases unmatched. As DNA, the CDR3 is TGTGCCAGCAGCTTCGGAGGGGGCCCTGGAAACACCATATATTTT. As protein: CASSFGGGPGNTIYF. The variable domain in full, completed from reference TRBV7-2 and TRBJ1-3, reads GAGVSQSPSNKVTEKGKDVELRCDPISGHTALYWYRQSLGQGLEFLIYFQGNSAPDKSGLPSDRFSAERTGGSVSTLTIQRTQQEDSAVYLCASSFGGGPGNTIYFGEGSWLTVV.

The chain combines TRBV15 with TRBJ2-7, with D possibly TRBD1 on 5 matching bases. Trimming took off 3 bases at V and 1 base at J, with 16 bases between the two ends. Germline lookup yields CDR1 LNHNV and CDR2 YYDKDF (reference sequence). The CDR3 contains 16 residues. In DNA form, the CDR3 reads TGTGCCACCAGCAGTCTTTCAGGGCCCCTTTCCTACGAGCAGTACTTC. Encoded protein: CATSSLSGPLSYEQYF.

This clonotype was counted between two and nine times. The rearrangement joins TRBV11-2 to TRBJ2-1, with D possibly matching TRBD2 (6 bases). Trimming shortened V by 1 base and J by 0 bases, and 19 bases separated the two germline ends. Germline V gene lookup returns CDR1 SGHAT and CDR2 FQNNGV. The CDR3 loop spans 19 amino acids. The DNA of the CDR3 is TGTGCCAGCAGCTTAGGCCCCTATGGCGGGGTTTTCTCCTACAATGAGCAGTTCTTC. It yields the protein CASSLGPYGGVFSYNEQFF.

The CDR3 spells CAISEFSEQYF. CDR3 DNA: TGTGCCATCAGTGAGTTCTCCGAGCAGTACTTC. V is TRBV10-3 and J is TRBJ2-7; D uncertain. Germline V gene sequence: CDR1 ENHRY, CDR2 SYGVKD. V lost 1 base to trimming and J lost 6 bases, with 4 bases between them. This CDR3 contains 11 residues.

The V call is TRBV12-3 or TRBV12-4, the J call TRBJ2-1; maybe TRBD1 (5 bases). This CDR3 is built from 13 residues. The ends were cut back, 5 bases at V and 7 bases at J, with 12 bases in the middle. In nucleotides, the CDR3 is TGTGCCAGCAGTCTCAGGGAATGGAATGAGCAGTTCTTC. As protein: CASSLREWNEQFF.

This clonotype was counted at least ten times. The chain links TRBV7-3 to TRBJ2-3, with 7 bases matching TRBD2. Germline trimming cut 5 bases from V and 4 bases from J; bases unmatched to any gene: 6. The length of the CDR3 is 14 residues. Germline CDR1 is SGHTA and CDR2 is FQGTGA. The CDR3: CASSQGLVSDTQYF. Here the CDR3 DNA reads TGTGCCAGCAGCCAAGGACTAGTCTCAGATACGCAGTATTTT.

This clonotype came up many times. The rearrangement links TRBV7-2 to TRBJ2-3; 8 bases match TRBD2. CDR1 SGHTA and CDR2 FQGNSA come from the germline V gene. The V and J ends lost 5 bases and 3 bases, in that order; junction bases with no gene match: 13. This CDR3 is 17 amino acids long. The CDR3 region is CASSPNSAGVLTDTQYF. The CDR3 coding sequence is TGTGCCAGCAGCCCCAACTCAGCGGGGGTTTTGACAGATACGCAGTATTTT. Full variable domain (missing parts from reference TRBV7-2 and TRBJ2-3): GAGVSQSPSNKVTEKGKDVELRCDPISGHTALYWYRQSLGQGLEFLIYFQGNSAPDKSGLPSDRFSAERTGGSVSTLTIQRTQQEDSAVYLCASSPNSAGVLTDTQYFGPGTRLTVL.

The chain employs TRBV29-1 and TRBJ2-2, with 7 positions matching TRBD2. Losses at the gene ends were 4 bases for V and 5 bases for J; bases not matched to a gene: 1. The CDR3 consists of 12 residues. The germline V gene has CDR1 SQVTM and CDR2 ANQGSEA. This CDR3 is CSVVAGTGELFF. The CDR3 DNA is TGCAGCGTTGTAGCGGGTACCGGGGAGCTGTTTTTT.

This clonotype was detected a few times. The chain's CDR3 is CSVEGRGYYNEQFF. In DNA form, the CDR3 reads TGCAGCGTTGAAGGCAGGGGGTATTACAATGAGCAGTTCTTC. V and J are TRBV29-1 and TRBJ2-1, with TRBD1 identical over 7 bases. The junction had 4 bases not matched to a gene; V was cut back by 1 base and J by 4 bases. Germline lookup yields CDR1 SQVTM and CDR2 ANQGSEA. This CDR3 spans 14 amino acids.

This clonotype was counted at least ten times. The chain is built from TRBV20-1 and TRBJ2-7; a possible D gene is TRBD1 (5 bases). Trimming cost V 5 bases and J 5 bases, with 13 bases left between them. Germline V gene sequence: CDR1 DFQATT, CDR2 SNEGSKA (reference sequence). The CDR3 length is 12 residues. CDR3 nucleotides: TGCAGTGCTGTAGACGGCAGGGACGAGCAGTACTTC. As protein: CSAVDGRDEQYF.

The rearrangement joins TRBV29-1 to TRBJ1-2, with 8 positions matching TRBD1. The CDR3 has 15 amino acids. The germline CDR1 and CDR2 sequences are SQVTM and ANQGSEA. J gave up 4 bases and V 2 bases, and 9 bases lay outside the gene matches. CDR3: CSVESRDRYLYGYTF. As DNA, the CDR3 is TGCAGCGTTGAATCCCGGGACAGGTATCTCTATGGCTACACCTTC. Full variable domain (missing parts from reference TRBV29-1 and TRBJ1-2): SAVISQKPSRDICQRGTSLTIQCQVDSQVTMMFWYRQQPGQSLTLIATANQGSEATYESGFVIDKFPISRPNLTFSTLTVSNMSPEDSSIYLCSVESRDRYLYGYTFGSGTRLTVV.

CDR3 nucleotides: TGTGCCAGCAGCCCCGGGGGACTAGCGGTGGACACCGGGGAGCTGTTTTTT. It codes for CASSPGGLAVDTGELFF. V is TRBV7-6 and J is TRBJ2-2, with TRBD2 matching 11 bases. There are 17 residues in the CDR3. The V gene end was trimmed by 5 bases and the J gene end by 3 bases; junction bases not matched to a gene: 8. From germline, CDR1 is SGHVS and CDR2 FNYEAQ.

This clonotype was counted ten times or more. The CDR3 region is CSGGTGSSYEQYF. The CDR3 bases are TGCAGCGGTGGGACAGGGTCCTCCTACGAGCAGTACTTC. This chain uses TRBV29-1 with TRBJ2-7, with 9 bases that match TRBD1. Per the germline V gene, CDR1 is SQVTM and CDR2 is ANQGSEA. V lost 7 bases, J lost 0 bases, and 4 bases stayed unmatched. The CDR3 length is 13 residues.

This clonotype was observed many times. This sequence joins TRBV20-1 and TRBJ2-2, with D uncertain. Germline CDR1 is DFQATT and CDR2 is SNEGSKA (reference sequence). The CDR3 runs 12 residues. V lost 4 bases and J lost 2, with 5 bases in between. CDR3 protein: CSATANTGELFF. Written as DNA, the CDR3 is TGCAGTGCTACGGCTAACACCGGGGAGCTGTTTTTT.

This clonotype showed up many times. V usage is TRBV12-3 or TRBV12-4 and J usage is TRBJ2-1; TRBD1 is a possible D gene (6 bases). CDR3 size: 13 residues. The V and J ends lost 6 bases and 6 bases respectively, with 12 bases between them. The CDR3 spells CASSYGRGNEQFF. DNA for the CDR3: TGTGCCAGCAGCTACGGCAGGGGCAATGAGCAGTTCTTC.

The rearrangement links TRBV29-1 to TRBJ1-2; D call uncertain. The CDR3 runs to 13 residues. CDR1 and CDR2 from the germline V gene are SQVTM and ANQGSEA. Trimming left V 8 bases short and J 0 bases short, with 13 bases between. CDR3 sequence reads: CSWSATANYGYTF. CDR3 nucleotides: TGCAGCTGGAGTGCCACAGCTAACTATGGCTACACCTTC.

The V gene is TRBV11-2, the J gene TRBJ2-1, with 8 bases that match TRBD2. The ends lost 4 bases at V and 5 bases at J; junction bases unmatched: 7. The CDR3 runs to 15 residues. Per the germline V gene, CDR1 is SGHAT and CDR2 is FQNNGV. The CDR3 loop is CASSSAGTRDNEQFF. The DNA for the CDR3 is TGTGCCAGCAGCTCCGCCGGGACTAGGGACAATGAGCAGTTCTTC.

This clonotype was counted at least ten times. This CDR3 reads CSVTGTGSYEQYF. The DNA for the CDR3 is TGCAGCGTTACCGGGACAGGCTCCTACGAGCAGTACTTC. V gene TRBV29-1 combines with J gene TRBJ2-7; the match to TRBD1 covers 8 bases. The CDR3 sequence is 13 residues long. Unmatched junction bases numbered 3, after V lost 5 bases and J lost 0 bases. Germline V gene data show CDR1 as SQVTM and CDR2 as ANQGSEA.

This clonotype appeared a few times. This sequence joins TRBV28 and TRBJ1-2; perhaps TRBD1 as D (6 bases). The CDR3 has 13 residues. From germline, CDR1 is MDHEN and CDR2 SYDVKM. V lost 4 bases and J 6 bases, leaving 12 bases between the germline ends. Here the CDR3 reads CASSYRERDGYTF. For the CDR3, the DNA is TGTGCCAGCAGTTACAGGGAGAGGGATGGCTACACCTTC.

This clonotype was seen ten or more times. The V gene is TRBV9, the J gene TRBJ2-3; 7 positions agree with TRBD2. Germline V gene data show CDR1 as SGDLS and CDR2 as YYNGEE. V shed 0 bases and J 0 bases; nucleotides not matched to a gene: 4. The CDR3 consists of 16 residues. CDR3 region: CASSVAAGPSTDTQYF. The CDR3 nucleotides read TGTGCCAGCAGCGTAGCAGCGGGGCCTAGCACAGATACGCAGTATTTT.